This is a list of T cell receptor beta chains from one sample in a study of response to subunit inactivated influenza vaccine. TCRdb independently ran MiXCR on the RT-PCR reads; one entry per CDR3 protein. The table includes about half a million distinct CDR3 sequences, about 25% detected once. This sample comprised CD4+ T cells sorted from PBMCs, obtained about 5 days after vaccination. Receptor source: a man aged 45-65 years who received an inactivated influenza vaccine. CDR3s include the opening cysteine and the closing phenylalanine or tryptophan. The D gene is left open where the match is weak. Clone size is not always given. Where it is, it says once, few, many or a class for expanded clones.

NA,TRBV29-1,NA,TRBJ1-3,CSVGVGSGNTIYF,TGCAGCGTCGGGGTCGGGTCTGGAAACACCATATATTTT
NA,TRBV28,NA,TRBJ2-2,CASSLTGGAAGELFF,TGTGCCAGCAGTTTAACGGGGGGCGCGGCCGGGGAGCTGTTTTTT
NA,TRBV6-1,NA,TRBJ1-2,CASSELKTNYGYTF,TGTGCCAGCAGTGAACTCAAAACTAACTATGGCTACACCTTC
NA,TRBV29-1,few,TRBJ2-3,CSVQKLGADTQYF,TGCAGCGTACAAAAGCTCGGGGCAGATACGCAGTATTTT
NA,TRBV11-2,NA,TRBJ2-4,CASRPGPGSAAKNIQYF,TGTGCCAGCAGACCTGGTCCGGGGTCTGCTGCCAAAAACATTCAGTACTTC
TRBD1,TRBV25-1,NA,TRBJ2-6,CASSPPRTGPTSGANVLTF,TGTGCCAGCAGTCCGCCGAGGACAGGACCCACCTCTGGGGCCAACGTCCTGACTTTC
NA,TRBV7-2,few,TRBJ2-3,CASRKRGTDTQYF,TGTGCCAGCAGGAAACGGGGCACAGATACGCAGTATTTT
NA,TRBV4-3,many,TRBJ1-3,CASSQSGTSGNTIYF,TGCGCCAGCAGCCAATCCGGGACCTCTGGAAACACCATATATTTT
TRBD2,TRBV29-1,few,TRBJ2-4,CSVVGTSGKNIQYF,TGCAGCGTTGTTGGGACTAGCGGAAAAAACATTCAGTACTTC
NA,TRBV6-5,NA,TRBJ2-2,CASSLEPGELFF,TGTGCCAGCAGTTTGGAGCCCGGGGAGCTGTTTTTT
NA,TRBV3-1,NA,TRBJ1-1,CASSPTQGLAGNTEAFF,TGTGCCAGCAGTCCCACCCAGGGCTTAGCAGGGAACACTGAAGCTTTCTTT
TRBD1,TRBV2,NA,TRBJ2-5,CASSEQGASETQYF,TGTGCCAGCAGTGAGCAGGGGGCTTCGGAGACCCAGTACTTC
TRBD2,TRBV20-1,few,TRBJ2-1,CSARVGSGGYNEQFF,TGCAGTGCTAGAGTTGGTAGCGGGGGGTACAATGAGCAGTTCTTC
NA,TRBV7-3,many,TRBJ2-3,CASSLLPPSGPTDTQYF,TGTGCCAGCAGCTTACTCCCCCCGAGCGGGCCCACAGATACGCAGTATTTT
NA,TRBV7-2,NA,TRBJ2-1,CASSFFRSRDNEQFF,TGTGCCAGCAGCTTTTTCAGGTCTAGAGACAATGAGCAGTTCTTC
TRBD2,TRBV12-3/TRBV12-4,few,TRBJ2-3,CASSLSSGWTDTQYF,TGTGCCAGCAGTTTGTCTAGCGGGTGGACAGATACGCAGTATTTT
NA,TRBV3-1,NA,TRBJ2-3,CASSQEAQGRDTQYF,TGTGCCAGCAGCCAAGAAGCCCAAGGACGGGATACGCAGTATTTT
NA,TRBV24-1,few,TRBJ2-7,CATSDLGTQYF,TGTGCCACCAGTGACCTCGGGACACAGTACTTC
TRBD2,TRBV20-1,few,TRBJ2-5,CSGFAGGIQETQYF,TGCAGTGGCTTCGCGGGGGGGATACAAGAGACCCAGTACTTC
TRBD2,TRBV7-8,few,TRBJ2-5,CASSLGMGREETQYF,TGTGCCAGCAGCTTGGGAATGGGGAGGGAAGAGACCCAGTACTTC
NA,TRBV18,NA,TRBJ2-1,CASSPGVSYNEQFF,TGTGCCAGCTCCCCGGGAGTGTCCTACAATGAGCAGTTCTTC
NA,TRBV12-3/TRBV12-4,NA,TRBJ2-5,CASSAGSGTQYF,TGTGCCAGCAGTGCCGGGAGCGGGACCCAGTACTTC
NA,TRBV10-3,NA,TRBJ1-2,CAISANGYGYTF,TGTGCCATCAGTGCTAACGGCTATGGCTACACCTTC
NA,TRBV6-5,NA,TRBJ1-5,CASSYSASNQPQHF,TGTGCCAGCAGTTACTCAGCTAGCAATCAGCCCCAGCATTTT
NA,TRBV4-3,NA,TRBJ1-2,CASSQETDNYGYTF,TGCGCCAGCAGCCAAGAGACAGACAACTATGGCTACACCTTC
TRBD2,TRBV3-1,few,TRBJ2-7,CASSQELAGSYEQYF,TGTGCCAGCAGCCAAGAACTAGCGGGATCCTACGAGCAGTACTTC
TRBD1,TRBV12-3/TRBV12-4,NA,TRBJ1-2,CASSPTNRGNYGYTF,TGTGCCAGCAGTCCAACCAACAGGGGAAACTATGGCTACACCTTC
TRBD1,TRBV30,NA,TRBJ1-6,CAWSSMGQGNSPLHF,TGTGCCTGGAGTAGTATGGGACAGGGGAATTCACCCCTCCACTTT
NA,TRBV15,NA,TRBJ1-3,CATSRDVQGLNTIYF,TGTGCCACCAGCAGAGATGTACAGGGATTAAACACCATATATTTT
NA,TRBV4-1,many,TRBJ2-5,CASSQEANYQETQYF,TGCGCCAGCAGCCAAGAAGCTAACTACCAAGAGACCCAGTACTTC
TRBD2,TRBV10-3,NA,TRBJ2-1,CAICSSGGYNEQFF,TGTGCCATCTGTTCAAGCGGGGGGTACAATGAGCAGTTCTTC
TRBD2,TRBV4-1,few,TRBJ2-7,CASSQFGLAGGNEQYF,TGCGCCAGCAGCCAATTCGGACTAGCGGGGGGGAACGAGCAGTACTTC
NA,TRBV7-9,few,TRBJ2-7,CASSLESRGEQYF,TGTGCCAGCAGCCTAGAGTCCAGGGGCGAGCAGTACTTC
NA,TRBV12-3/TRBV12-4,few,TRBJ1-3,CASSRDISGNTIYF,TGTGCCAGCAGCCGAGACATCTCTGGAAACACCATATATTTT
TRBD2,TRBV6-5,NA,TRBJ2-1,CASSYPSSGRAYEQFF,TGTGCTAGCAGTTACCCATCTAGCGGGAGGGCCTATGAGCAGTTCTTC
NA,TRBV12-3/TRBV12-4,few,TRBJ2-4,CASSGGGLAKNIQYF,TGTGCCAGCAGTGGGGGGGGGCTAGCCAAAAACATTCAGTACTTC
NA,TRBV9,NA,TRBJ2-5,CASSVVEGPQYF,TGTGCCAGCAGCGTAGTTGAAGGTCCCCAGTACTTC
NA,TRBV7-9,NA,TRBJ2-5,CASSTQTVGETQYF,TGTGCCAGCAGCACCCAGACAGTAGGAGAGACCCAGTACTTC
TRBD2,TRBV11-2,NA,TRBJ2-1,CASRRAPSTSGGAGEQFF,TGTGCCAGCAGGCGCGCCCCCTCGACTAGCGGGGGGGCCGGTGAGCAGTTCTTC
NA,TRBV20-1,few,TRBJ2-7,CSARSGVNYEQYF,TGCAGTGCTAGATCCGGGGTCAACTACGAGCAGTACTTC
NA,TRBV29-1,few,TRBJ1-1,CSVDSTNTEAFF,TGCAGCGTTGATAGCACGAACACTGAAGCTTTCTTT
NA,TRBV9,many,TRBJ2-1,CASSVGREYNEQFF,TGTGCCAGCAGCGTAGGTCGGGAGTACAATGAGCAGTTCTTC
NA,TRBV30,once,TRBJ1-5,CAWSVSGNQPQHF,TGTGCCTGGAGTGTGTCTGGCAATCAGCCCCAGCATTTT
NA,TRBV27,NA,TRBJ2-3,CASSFGLPNTDTQYF,TGTGCCAGCAGTTTTGGCCTACCAAACACAGATACGCAGTATTTT
TRBD2,TRBV20-1,NA,TRBJ2-1,CSARATSGSNEQFF,TGCAGTGCTAGAGCGACTAGCGGGAGCAATGAGCAGTTCTTC
TRBD1,TRBV20-1,NA,TRBJ2-5,CSAAPRGMEETQYF,TGCAGTGCTGCTCCCAGGGGGATGGAAGAGACCCAGTACTTC
NA,TRBV7-2,few,TRBJ2-7,CASSLSLPGAPREQYF,TGTGCCAGCAGCTTGAGTCTCCCGGGGGCCCCTAGGGAGCAGTACTTC
NA,TRBV4-3,few,TRBJ2-7,CASSQDRGYGEQYF,TGCGCCAGCAGCCAAGACAGGGGCTATGGCGAGCAGTACTTC
TRBD1,TRBV12-3/TRBV12-4,few,TRBJ2-7,CASNPGTGYEQYF,TGTGCCAGCAACCCCGGGACAGGCTACGAGCAGTACTTC
TRBD1,TRBV6-5,few,TRBJ2-5,CASRWTGVGETQYF,TGTGCCAGCCGTTGGACAGGGGTGGGAGAGACCCAGTACTTC
NA,TRBV7-9,NA,TRBJ2-6,CASRPGSGANVLTF,TGTGCCAGCAGACCAGGCTCCGGGGCCAACGTCCTGACTTTC